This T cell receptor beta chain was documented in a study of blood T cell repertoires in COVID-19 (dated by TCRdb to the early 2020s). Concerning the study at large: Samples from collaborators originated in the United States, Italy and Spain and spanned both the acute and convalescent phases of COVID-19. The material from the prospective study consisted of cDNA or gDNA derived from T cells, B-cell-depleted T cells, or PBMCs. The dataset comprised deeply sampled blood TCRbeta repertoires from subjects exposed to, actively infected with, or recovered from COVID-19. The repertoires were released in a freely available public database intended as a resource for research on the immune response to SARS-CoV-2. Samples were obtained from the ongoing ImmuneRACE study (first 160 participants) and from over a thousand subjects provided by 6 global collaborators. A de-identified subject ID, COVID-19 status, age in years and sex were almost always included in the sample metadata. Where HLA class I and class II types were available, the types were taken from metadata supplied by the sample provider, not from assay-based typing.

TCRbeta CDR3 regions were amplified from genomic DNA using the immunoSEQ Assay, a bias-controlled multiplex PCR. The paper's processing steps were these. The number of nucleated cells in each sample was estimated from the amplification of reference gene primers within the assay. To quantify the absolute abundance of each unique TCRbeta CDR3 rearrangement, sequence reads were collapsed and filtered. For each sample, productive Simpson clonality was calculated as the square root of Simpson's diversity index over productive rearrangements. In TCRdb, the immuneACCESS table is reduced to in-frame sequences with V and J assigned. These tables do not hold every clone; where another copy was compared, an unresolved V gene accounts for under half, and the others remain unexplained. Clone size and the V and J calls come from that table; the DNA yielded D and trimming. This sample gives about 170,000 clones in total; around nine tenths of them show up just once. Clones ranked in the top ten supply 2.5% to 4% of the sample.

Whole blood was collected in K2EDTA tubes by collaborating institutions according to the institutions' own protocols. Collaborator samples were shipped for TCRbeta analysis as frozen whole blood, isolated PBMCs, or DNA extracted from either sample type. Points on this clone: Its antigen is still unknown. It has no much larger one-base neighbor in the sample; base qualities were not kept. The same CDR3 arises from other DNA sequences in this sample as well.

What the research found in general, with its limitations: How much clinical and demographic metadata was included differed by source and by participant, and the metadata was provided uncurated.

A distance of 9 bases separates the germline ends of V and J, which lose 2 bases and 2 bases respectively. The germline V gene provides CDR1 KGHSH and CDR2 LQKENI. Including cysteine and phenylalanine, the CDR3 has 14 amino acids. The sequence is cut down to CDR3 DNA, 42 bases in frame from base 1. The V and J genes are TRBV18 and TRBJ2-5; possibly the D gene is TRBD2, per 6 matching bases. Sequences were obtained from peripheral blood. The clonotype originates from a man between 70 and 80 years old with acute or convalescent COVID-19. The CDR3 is CASSPTGGQETQYF. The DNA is TGTGCCAGCTCACCAACTGGGGGGCAAGAGACCCAGTACTTC.